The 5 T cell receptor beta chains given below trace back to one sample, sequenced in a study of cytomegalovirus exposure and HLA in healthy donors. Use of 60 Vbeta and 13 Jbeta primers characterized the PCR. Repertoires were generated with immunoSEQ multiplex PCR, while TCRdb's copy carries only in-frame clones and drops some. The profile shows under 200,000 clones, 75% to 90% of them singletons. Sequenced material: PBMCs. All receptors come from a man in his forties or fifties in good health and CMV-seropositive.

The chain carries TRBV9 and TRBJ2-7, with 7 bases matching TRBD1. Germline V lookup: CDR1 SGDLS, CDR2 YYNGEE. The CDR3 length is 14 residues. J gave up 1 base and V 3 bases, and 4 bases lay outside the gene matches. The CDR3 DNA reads TGTGCCAGCAGCGCAGGACAGGTTTCCTACGAGCAGTACTTC. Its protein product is CASSAGQVSYEQYF.

CDR3 sequence (DNA): TGTGCCAGCAGCGTAGATCAGGGGAACTACGAGCAGTACTTC. Encoded protein: CASSVDQGNYEQYF. V gene TRBV9 combines with J gene TRBJ2-7, with a possible D match to TRBD1 (6 bases). Trimming left V 0 bases short and J 3 bases short, with 10 bases between. The CDR3 spans 14 residues. Germline V gene lookup returns CDR1 SGDLS and CDR2 YYNGEE.

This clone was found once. CDR3 DNA sequence: TGTGCCAGCAGCTTAGGCGCAGGGGGCGGCTACACCTTC. Translated: CASSLGAGGGYTF. The chain has TRBV7-8 and TRBJ1-2; 8 bases are a match to TRBD1. Germline V gives CDR1 SGHVS, CDR2 FQNEAQ. V lost 1 base and J lost 8; bases outside the gene matches: 3. CDR3 length equals 13 residues.

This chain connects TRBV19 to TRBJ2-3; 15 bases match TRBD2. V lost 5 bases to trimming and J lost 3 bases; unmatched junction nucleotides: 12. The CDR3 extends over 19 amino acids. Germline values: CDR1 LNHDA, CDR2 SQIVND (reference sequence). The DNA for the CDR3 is TGTGCCAGTAGTTTAGGACTAGCGGGGGGGCAAGTCGGTACAGATACGCAGTATTTT. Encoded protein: CASSLGLAGGQVGTDTQYF. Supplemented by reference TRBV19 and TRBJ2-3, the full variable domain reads DGGITQSPKYLFRKEGQNVTLSCEQNLNHDAMYWYRQDPGQGLRLIYYSQIVNDFQKGDIAEGYSVSREKKESFPLTVTSAQKNPTAFYLCASSLGLAGGQVGTDTQYFGPGTRLTVL.

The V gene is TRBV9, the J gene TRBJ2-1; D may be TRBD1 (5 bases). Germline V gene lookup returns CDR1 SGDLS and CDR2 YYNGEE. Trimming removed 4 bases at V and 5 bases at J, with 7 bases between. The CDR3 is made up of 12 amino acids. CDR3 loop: CASSSTDNEQFF. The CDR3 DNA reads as TGTGCCAGCAGCTCGACAGACAATGAGCAGTTCTTC.